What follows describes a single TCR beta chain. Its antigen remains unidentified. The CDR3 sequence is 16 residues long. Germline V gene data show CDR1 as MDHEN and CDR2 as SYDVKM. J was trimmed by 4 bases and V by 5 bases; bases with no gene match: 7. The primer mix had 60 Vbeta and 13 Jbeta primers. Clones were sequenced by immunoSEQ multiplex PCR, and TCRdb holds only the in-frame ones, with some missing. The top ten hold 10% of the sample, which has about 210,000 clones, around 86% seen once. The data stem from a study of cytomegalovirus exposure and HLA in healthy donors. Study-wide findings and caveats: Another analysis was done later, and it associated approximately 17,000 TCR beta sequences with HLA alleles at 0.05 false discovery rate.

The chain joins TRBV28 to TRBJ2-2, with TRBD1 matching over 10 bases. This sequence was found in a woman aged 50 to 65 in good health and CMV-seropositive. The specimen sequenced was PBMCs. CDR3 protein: CASSAGQGISTGELFF. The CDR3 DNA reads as TGTGCCAGCAGTGCGGGACAGGGGATTTCCACCGGGGAGCTGTTTTTT.